The count of the clone carrying this TCR beta chain is one. The target antigen is unknown. These data belong to a study of long-term antiretroviral therapy in people with HIV. Study-wide findings and caveats: It was observed that HIV repertoires exhibited narrower CDR3 length ranges than controls.

Version v3.0 of the immunoSEQ assay ran at survey level. Method: immunoSEQ multiplex PCR; TCRdb's copy keeps in-frame clones and lacks some. The sample carries approximately 11,000 clones, roughly 80% recorded once. The sequence was collected from a man between 25 and 39 years old with HIV. This material consisted of unsorted PBMCs, taken at the start of antiretroviral therapy, before treatment.

The CDR3 bases are TGTGCCAGCAGCGTAGCTGACAGGGTGTCTGGAAACACCATATATTTT. Residues: CASSVADRVSGNTIYF. The V and J genes are TRBV9 and TRBJ1-3; 7 positions agree with TRBD1. The CDR3 has 16 amino acids. V lost 0 bases and J lost 1; bases outside the gene matches: 4. The germline gives CDR1 SGDLS, CDR2 YYNGEE.